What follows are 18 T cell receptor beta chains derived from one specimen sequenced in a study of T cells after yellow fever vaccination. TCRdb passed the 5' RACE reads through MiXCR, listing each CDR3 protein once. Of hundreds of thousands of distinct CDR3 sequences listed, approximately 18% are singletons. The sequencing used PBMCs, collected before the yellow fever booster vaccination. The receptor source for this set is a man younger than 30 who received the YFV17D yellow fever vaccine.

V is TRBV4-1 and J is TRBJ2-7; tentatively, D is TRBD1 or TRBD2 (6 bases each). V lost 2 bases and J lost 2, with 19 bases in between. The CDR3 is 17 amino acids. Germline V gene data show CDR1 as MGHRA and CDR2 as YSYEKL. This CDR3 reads CASSQPSGRRGPYEQYF. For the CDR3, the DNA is TGCGCCAGCAGCCAACCCTCGGGACGTCGGGGGCCCTACGAGCAGTACTTC.

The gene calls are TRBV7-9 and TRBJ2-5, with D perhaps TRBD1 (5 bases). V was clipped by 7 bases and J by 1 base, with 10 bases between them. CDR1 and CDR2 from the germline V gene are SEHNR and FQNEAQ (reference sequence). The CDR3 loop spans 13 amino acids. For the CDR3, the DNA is TGTGCCAGCATCGGACAACCCCAAGAGACCCAGTACTTC. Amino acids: CASIGQPQETQYF.

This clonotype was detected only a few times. This chain's CDR3 is CSAYGGSYNEQFF. CDR3 sequence (DNA): TGCAGTGCTTACGGCGGCTCCTACAATGAGCAGTTCTTC. The chain employs TRBV20-1 and TRBJ2-1; D unclear. This CDR3 region has 13 residues. V lost 5 bases, J lost 0 bases, and 8 bases lay in between. Germline CDR1 and CDR2: DFQATT and SNEGSKA (reference sequence).

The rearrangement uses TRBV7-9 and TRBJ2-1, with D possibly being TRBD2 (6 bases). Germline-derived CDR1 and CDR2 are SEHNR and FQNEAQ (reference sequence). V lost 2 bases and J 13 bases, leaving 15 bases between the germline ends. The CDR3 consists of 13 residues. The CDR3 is CASSLFPSELQFF. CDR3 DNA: TGTGCCAGCAGCTTATTTCCTAGCGAATTACAGTTCTTC. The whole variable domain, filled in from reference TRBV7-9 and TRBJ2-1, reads DTGVSQNPRHKITKRGQNVTFRCDPISEHNRLYWYRQTLGQGPEFLTYFQNEAQLEKSRLLSDRFSAERPKGSFSTLEIQRTEQGDSAMYLCASSLFPSELQFFGPGTRLTVL.

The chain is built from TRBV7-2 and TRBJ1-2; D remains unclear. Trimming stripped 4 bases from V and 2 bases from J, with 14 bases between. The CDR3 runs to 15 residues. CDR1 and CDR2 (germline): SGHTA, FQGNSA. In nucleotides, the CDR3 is TGTGCCAGCAGCTACTACCTGACTGCGAACTATGGCTACACCTTC. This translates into CASSYYLTANYGYTF.

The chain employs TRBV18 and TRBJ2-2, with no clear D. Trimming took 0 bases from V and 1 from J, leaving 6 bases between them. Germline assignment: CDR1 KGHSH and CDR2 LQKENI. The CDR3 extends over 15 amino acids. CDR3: CASSPPLRNTGELFF. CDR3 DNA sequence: TGTGCCAGCTCACCACCCCTCAGGAACACCGGGGAGCTGTTTTTT.

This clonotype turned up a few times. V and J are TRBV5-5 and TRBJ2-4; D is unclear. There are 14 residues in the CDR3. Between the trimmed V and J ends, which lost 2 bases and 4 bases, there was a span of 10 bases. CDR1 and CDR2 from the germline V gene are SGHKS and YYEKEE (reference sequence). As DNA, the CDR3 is TGTGCCAGCAGCTTAGACTCCCCGAAAAACATTCAGTACTTC. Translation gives CASSLDSPKNIQYF.

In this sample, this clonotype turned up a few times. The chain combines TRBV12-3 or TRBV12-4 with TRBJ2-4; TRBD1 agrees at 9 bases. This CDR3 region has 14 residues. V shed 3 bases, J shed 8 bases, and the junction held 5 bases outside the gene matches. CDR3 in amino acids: CASSFDRGEDIQYF. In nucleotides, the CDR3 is TGTGCCAGCAGTTTTGACAGGGGGGAGGACATTCAGTACTTC.

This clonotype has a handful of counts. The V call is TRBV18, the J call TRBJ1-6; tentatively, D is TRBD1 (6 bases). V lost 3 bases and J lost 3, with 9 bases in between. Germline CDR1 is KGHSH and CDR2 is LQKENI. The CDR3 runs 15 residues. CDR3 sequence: CASSPVDSYNSPLHF. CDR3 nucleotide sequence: TGTGCCAGCTCACCCGTGGACAGCTATAATTCACCCCTCCACTTT. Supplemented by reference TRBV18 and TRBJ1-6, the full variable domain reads NAGVMQNPRHLVRRRGQEARLRCSPMKGHSHVYWYRQLPEEGLKFMVYLQKENIIDESGMPKERFSAEFPKEGPSILRIQQVVRGDSAAYFCASSPVDSYNSPLHFGNGTRLTVT.

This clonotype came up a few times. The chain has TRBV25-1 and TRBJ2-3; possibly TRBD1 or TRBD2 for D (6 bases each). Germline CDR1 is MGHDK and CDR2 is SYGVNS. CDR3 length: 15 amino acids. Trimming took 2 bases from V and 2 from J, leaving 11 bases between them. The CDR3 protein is CASSEPGASTDTQYF. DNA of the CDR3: TGTGCCAGCAGTGAACCGGGGGCCTCCACAGATACGCAGTATTTT.

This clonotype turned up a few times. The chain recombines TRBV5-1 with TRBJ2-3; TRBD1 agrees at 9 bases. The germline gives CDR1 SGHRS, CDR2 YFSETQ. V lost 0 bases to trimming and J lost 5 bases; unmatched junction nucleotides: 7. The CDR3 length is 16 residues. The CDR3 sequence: CASSLAPTGGGDTQYF. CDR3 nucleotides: TGCGCCAGCAGCTTGGCCCCAACAGGGGGCGGAGATACGCAGTATTTT.

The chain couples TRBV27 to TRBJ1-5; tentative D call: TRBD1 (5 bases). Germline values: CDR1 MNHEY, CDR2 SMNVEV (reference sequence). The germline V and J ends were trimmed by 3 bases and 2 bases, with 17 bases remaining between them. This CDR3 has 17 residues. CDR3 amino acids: CASSFTGTSWGNQPQHF. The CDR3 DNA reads TGTGCCAGCAGTTTTACCGGGACGAGTTGGGGCAATCAGCCCCAGCATTTT.

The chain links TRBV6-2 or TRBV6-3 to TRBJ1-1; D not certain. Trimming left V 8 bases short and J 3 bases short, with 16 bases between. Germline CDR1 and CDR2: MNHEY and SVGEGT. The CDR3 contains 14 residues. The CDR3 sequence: CASEDSSGDTEAFF. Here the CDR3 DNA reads TGTGCCAGCGAGGACTCCTCTGGGGACACTGAAGCTTTCTTT.

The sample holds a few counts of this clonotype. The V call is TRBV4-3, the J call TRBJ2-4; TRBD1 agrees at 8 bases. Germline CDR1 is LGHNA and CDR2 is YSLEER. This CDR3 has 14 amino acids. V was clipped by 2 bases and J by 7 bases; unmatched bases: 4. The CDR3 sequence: CASSQWDRINIQYF. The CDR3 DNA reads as TGCGCCAGCAGCCAATGGGACAGGATTAACATTCAGTACTTC.

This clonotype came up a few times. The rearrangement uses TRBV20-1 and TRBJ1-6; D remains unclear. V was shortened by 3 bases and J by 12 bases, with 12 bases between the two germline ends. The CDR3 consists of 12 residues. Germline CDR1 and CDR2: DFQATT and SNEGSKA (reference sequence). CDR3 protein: CSARSLSGPLHF. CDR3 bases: TGCAGTGCTAGGAGCCTATCGGGACCCCTCCACTTT.

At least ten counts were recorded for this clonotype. The CDR3 DNA sequence: TGTGCCAGCAGCCGGAGAAGTGAGCAGTTCTTC. Amino acid sequence: CASSRRSEQFF. The chain is built from TRBV3-1 and TRBJ2-1; no definite D call. Trimming cost V 4 bases and J 9 bases, with 7 bases left between them. Per the germline V gene, CDR1 is LGHDT and CDR2 is YNNKEL (reference sequence). The length of the CDR3 is 11 residues.

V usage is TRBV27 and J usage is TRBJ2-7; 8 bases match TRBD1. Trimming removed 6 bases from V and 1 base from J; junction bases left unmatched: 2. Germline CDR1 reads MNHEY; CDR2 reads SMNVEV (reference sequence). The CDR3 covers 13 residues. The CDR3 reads CASRTGVSYEQYF. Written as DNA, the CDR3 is TGTGCCAGCAGGACAGGGGTTTCCTACGAGCAGTACTTC.

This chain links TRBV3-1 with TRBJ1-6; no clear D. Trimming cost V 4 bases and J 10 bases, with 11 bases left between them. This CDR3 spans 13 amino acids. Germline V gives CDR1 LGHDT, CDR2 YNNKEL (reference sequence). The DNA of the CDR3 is TGTGCCAGCAGCCCAACCAATCAGTCACCCCTCCACTTT. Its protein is CASSPTNQSPLHF.